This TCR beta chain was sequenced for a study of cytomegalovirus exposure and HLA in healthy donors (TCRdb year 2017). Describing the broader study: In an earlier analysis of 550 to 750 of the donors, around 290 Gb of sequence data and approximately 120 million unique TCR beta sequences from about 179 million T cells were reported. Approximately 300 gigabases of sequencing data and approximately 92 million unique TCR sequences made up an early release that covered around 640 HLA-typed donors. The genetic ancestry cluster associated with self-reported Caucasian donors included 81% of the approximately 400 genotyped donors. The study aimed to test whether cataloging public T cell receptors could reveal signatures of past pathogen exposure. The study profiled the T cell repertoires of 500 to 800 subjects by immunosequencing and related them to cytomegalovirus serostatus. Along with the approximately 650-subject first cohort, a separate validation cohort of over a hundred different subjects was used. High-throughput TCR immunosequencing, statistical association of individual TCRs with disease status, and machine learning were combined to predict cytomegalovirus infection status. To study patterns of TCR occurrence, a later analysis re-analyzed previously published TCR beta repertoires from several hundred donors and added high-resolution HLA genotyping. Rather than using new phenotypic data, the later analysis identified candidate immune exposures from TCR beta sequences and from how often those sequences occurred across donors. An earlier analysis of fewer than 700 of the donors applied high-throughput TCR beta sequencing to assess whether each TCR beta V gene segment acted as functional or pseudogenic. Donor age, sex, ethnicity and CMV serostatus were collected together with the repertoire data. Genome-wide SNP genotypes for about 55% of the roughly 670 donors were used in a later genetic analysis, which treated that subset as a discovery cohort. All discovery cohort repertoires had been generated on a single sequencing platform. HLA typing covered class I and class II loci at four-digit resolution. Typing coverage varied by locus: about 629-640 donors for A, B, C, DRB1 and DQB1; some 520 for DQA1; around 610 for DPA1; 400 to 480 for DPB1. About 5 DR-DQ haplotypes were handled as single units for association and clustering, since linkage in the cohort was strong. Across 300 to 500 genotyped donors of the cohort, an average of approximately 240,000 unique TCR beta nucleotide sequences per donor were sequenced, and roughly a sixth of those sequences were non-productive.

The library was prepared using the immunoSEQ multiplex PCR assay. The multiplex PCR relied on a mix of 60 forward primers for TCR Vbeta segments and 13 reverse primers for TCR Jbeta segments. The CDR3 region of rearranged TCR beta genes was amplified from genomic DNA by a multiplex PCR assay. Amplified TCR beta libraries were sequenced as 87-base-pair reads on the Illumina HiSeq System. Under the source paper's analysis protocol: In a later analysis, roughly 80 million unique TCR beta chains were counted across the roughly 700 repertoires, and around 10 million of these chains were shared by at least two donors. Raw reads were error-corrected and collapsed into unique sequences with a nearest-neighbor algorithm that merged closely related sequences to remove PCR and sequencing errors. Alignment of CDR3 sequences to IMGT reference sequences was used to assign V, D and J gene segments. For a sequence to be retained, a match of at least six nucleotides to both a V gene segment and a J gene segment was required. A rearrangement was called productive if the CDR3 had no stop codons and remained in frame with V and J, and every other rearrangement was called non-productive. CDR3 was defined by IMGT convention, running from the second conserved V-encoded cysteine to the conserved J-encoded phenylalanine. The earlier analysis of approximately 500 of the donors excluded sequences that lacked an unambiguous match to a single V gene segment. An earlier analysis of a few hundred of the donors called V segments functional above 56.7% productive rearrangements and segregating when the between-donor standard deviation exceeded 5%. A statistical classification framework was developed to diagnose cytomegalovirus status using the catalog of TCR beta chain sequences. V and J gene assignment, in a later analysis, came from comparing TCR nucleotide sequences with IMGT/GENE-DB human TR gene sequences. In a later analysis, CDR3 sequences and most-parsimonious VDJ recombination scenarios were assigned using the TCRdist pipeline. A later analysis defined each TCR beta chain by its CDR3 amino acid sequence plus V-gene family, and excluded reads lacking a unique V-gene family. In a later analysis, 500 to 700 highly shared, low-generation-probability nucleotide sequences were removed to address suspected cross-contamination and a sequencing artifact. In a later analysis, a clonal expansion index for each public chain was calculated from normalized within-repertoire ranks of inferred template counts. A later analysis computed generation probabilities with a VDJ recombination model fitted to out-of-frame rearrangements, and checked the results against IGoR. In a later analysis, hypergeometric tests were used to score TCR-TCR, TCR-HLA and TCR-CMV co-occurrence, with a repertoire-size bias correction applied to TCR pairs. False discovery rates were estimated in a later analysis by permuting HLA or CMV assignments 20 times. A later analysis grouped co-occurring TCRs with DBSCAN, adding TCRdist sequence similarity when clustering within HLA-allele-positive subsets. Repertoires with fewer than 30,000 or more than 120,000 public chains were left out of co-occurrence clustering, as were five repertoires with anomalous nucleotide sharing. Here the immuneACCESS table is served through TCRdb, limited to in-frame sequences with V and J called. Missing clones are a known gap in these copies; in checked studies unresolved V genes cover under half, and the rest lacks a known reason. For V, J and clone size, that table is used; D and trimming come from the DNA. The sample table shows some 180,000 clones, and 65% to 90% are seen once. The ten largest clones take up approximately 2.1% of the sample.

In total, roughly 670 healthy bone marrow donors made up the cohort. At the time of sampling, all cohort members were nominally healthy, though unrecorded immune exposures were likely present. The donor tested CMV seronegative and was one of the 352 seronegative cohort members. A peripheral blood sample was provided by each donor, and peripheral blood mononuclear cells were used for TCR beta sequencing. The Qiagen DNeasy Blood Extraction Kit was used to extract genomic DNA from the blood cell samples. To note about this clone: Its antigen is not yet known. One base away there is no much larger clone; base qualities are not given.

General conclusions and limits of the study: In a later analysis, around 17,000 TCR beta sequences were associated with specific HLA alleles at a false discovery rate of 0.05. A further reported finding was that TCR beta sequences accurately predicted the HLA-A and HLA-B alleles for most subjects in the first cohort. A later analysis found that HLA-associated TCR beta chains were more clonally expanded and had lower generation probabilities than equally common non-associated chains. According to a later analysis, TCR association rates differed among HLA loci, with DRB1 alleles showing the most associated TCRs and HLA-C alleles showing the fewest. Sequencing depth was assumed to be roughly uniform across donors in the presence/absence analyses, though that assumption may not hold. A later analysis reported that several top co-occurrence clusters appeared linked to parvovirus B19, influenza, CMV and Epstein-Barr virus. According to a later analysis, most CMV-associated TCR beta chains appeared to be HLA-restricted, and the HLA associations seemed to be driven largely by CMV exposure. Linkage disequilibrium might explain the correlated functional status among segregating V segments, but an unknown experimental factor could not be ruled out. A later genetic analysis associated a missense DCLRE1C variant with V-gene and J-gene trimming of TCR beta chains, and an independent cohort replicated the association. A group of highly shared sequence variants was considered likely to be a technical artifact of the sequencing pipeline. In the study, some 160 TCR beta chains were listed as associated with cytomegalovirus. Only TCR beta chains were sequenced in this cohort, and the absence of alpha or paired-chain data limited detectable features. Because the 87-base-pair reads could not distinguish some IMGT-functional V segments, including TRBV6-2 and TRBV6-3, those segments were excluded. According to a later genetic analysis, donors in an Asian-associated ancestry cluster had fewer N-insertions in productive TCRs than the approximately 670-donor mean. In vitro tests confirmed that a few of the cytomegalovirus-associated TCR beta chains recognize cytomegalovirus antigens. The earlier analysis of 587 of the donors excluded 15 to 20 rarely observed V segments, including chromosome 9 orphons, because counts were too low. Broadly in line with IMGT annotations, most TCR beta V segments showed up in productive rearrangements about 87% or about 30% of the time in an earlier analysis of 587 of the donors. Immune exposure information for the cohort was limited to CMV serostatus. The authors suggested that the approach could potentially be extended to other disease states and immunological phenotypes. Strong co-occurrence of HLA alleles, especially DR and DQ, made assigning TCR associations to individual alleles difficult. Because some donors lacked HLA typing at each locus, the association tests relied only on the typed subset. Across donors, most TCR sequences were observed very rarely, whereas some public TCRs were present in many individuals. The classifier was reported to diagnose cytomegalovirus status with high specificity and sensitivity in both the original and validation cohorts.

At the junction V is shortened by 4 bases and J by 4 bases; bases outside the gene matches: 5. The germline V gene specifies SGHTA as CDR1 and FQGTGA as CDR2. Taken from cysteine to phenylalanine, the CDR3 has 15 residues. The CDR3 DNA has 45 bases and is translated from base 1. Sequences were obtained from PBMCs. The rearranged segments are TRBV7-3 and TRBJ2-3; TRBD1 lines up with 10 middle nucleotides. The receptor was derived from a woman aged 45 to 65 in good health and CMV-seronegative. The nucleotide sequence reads TGTGCCAGCAGCTCTTCCGGGACAGGGGCAGATACGCAGTATTTT. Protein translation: CASSSSGTGADTQYF.